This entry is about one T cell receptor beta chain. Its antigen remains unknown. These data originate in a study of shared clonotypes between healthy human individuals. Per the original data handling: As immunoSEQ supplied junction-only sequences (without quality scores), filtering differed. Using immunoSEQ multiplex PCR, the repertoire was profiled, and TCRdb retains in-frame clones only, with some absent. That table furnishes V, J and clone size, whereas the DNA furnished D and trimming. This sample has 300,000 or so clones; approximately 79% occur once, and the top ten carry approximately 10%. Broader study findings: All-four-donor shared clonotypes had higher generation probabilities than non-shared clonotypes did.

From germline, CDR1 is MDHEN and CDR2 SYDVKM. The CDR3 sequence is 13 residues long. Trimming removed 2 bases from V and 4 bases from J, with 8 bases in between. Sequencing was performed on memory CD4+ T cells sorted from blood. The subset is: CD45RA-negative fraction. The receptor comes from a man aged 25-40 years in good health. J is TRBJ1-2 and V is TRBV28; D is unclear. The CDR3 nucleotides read TGTGCCAGCAGTTTAAACTCAGTCTATGGCTACACCTTC. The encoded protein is CASSLNSVYGYTF.